Below, 20 T cell receptor beta chains from the same sample are listed, as sequenced in a study of cytomegalovirus exposure and HLA in healthy donors. 60 Vbeta and 13 Jbeta primers were used in PCR. Assay used: immunoSEQ multiplex PCR; TCRdb lists only in-frame clones, some missing. In the table there are 63,000 or so clones, approximately 76% of which are singletons. The specimen sequenced was PBMCs. These receptors all come from a man aged 50-60 years in good health and CMV-seronegative.

The chain employs TRBV18 and TRBJ1-1; TRBD1 might be the D (5 bases). Per germline, CDR1 KGHSH and CDR2 LQKENI. There are 15 residues in the CDR3. The V end was cut by 3 bases, the J end by 4 bases, with 15 bases between. CDR3: CASSPQRGEVTEAFF. Written as DNA, the CDR3 is TGTGCCAGCTCACCTCAAAGGGGCGAGGTCACTGAAGCTTTCTTT. Full variable domain (outside the CDR3, taken from reference TRBV18 and TRBJ1-1): NAGVMQNPRHLVRRRGQEARLRCSPMKGHSHVYWYRQLPEEGLKFMVYLQKENIIDESGMPKERFSAEFPKEGPSILRIQQVVRGDSAAYFCASSPQRGEVTEAFFGQGTRLTVV.

The gene calls are TRBV13 and TRBJ1-5; the D gene is possibly TRBD1 (6 bases). The CDR3 totals 17 residues. V lost 1 base and J lost 0, with 13 bases in between. Per germline, CDR1 PRHDT and CDR2 FYEKMQ (reference sequence). CDR3 bases: TGTGCCAGCAGCTTAGCTACAGGGTTTGGTAGCAATCAGCCCCAGCATTTT. It is translated as CASSLATGFGSNQPQHF.

The V and J genes are TRBV11-3 and TRBJ2-1; a weak D match, TRBD1 (6 bases). V dropped 5 bases and J dropped 5 bases, with 16 bases sitting between them. The CDR3 length is 15 residues. The V gene's germline CDR1 is SGHNT and CDR2 YENEEA. CDR3 DNA: TGTGCCAGCAGCCCCAGGGGATTTAGCGACAATGAGCAGTTCTTC. It yields the protein CASSPRGFSDNEQFF.

The V and J genes are TRBV5-6 and TRBJ1-2; D is ambiguous. CDR1 SGHDT and CDR2 YYEEEE come from the germline V gene. Trimming pared 0 bases from V and 4 bases from J, leaving 10 bases between. There are 14 residues in the CDR3. The CDR3 DNA reads as TGTGCCAGCAGCTTGGGGGCTAAGTCCTATGGCTACACCTTC. It translates to CASSLGAKSYGYTF.

The CDR3 spells CASSYRGQPEAFF. The DNA for the CDR3 is TGTGCCAGCAGCTACAGGGGCCAGCCTGAAGCTTTCTTT. The rearrangement joins TRBV6-5 to TRBJ1-1; 7 bases are shared with TRBD1. V was pared by 6 bases and J by 6 bases, with 7 bases of the junction left unmatched. This CDR3 region has 13 residues. CDR1 MNHEY and CDR2 SVGAGI come from the germline V gene.

By sample fraction, this clone is medium-sized (0.01 to 0.1%). V is TRBV5-6 and J is TRBJ1-4, with 12 nucleotides matching TRBD1. Unmatched junction bases numbered 6, after V lost 2 bases and J lost 10 bases. CDR3 length equals 15 residues. Germline CDR1 is SGHDT and CDR2 is YYEEEE. The CDR3 nucleotides read TGTGCCAGCAGCTTAGACGGGACAGGGGGCCGAAAACTGTTTTTT. The encoded protein is CASSLDGTGGRKLFF.

The chain joins TRBV6-5 to TRBJ2-7; TRBD1 matches 9 bases. The CDR3 consists of 15 residues. Germline CDR1 reads MNHEY; CDR2 reads SVGAGI. Losses at the gene ends were 4 bases for V and 2 bases for J; bases not matched to a gene: 6. Here the CDR3 DNA reads TGTGCCAGCAGTTTCTCCGGGACAGGGACCTACGAGCAGTACTTC. Amino acids: CASSFSGTGTYEQYF.

The J gene is TRBJ2-5, the V gene TRBV11-3; tentative D call: TRBD2 (5 bases). The J call is in doubt because the DNA end fits TRBJ2-7 better. Germline CDR1 is SGHNT and CDR2 is YENEEA. This CDR3 is built from 13 residues. The CDR3 nucleotides are TGTGCCAGCAGCTTAGACATTGGAGGCGAGCAGTACTTC. Translating gives CASSLDIGGEQYF.

The chain joins TRBV10-3 to TRBJ1-1, with TRBD1 matching 7 bases. The germline V gene encodes CDR1 ENHRY and CDR2 SYGVKD. The J segment lost 11 bases and the V segment lost 6 bases, leaving 9 bases of the junction unmatched. This CDR3 has 12 residues. The CDR3 reads CAISRQGTDAFF. The CDR3 DNA reads TGTGCCATCAGCAGACAGGGTACGGATGCTTTCTTT.

This chain connects TRBV30 to TRBJ1-3, with unresolved D. The CDR3 extends over 14 amino acids. CDR1 is GTSNPN and CDR2 is SVGIG in the germline V gene (reference sequence). The V and J ends lost 1 base and 2 bases respectively, with 9 bases between them. The CDR3 sequence is CAWSGAKAGNTIYF. The CDR3, as DNA: TGTGCCTGGAGTGGGGCGAAGGCTGGAAACACCATATATTTT.

The chain is built from TRBV5-1 and TRBJ1-2; unclear D gene. The V gene's germline CDR1 is SGHRS and CDR2 YFSETQ. The CDR3 runs to 14 residues. V lost 3 bases and J 2 bases, leaving 11 bases between the germline ends. The CDR3 here is CASSSRGRNYGYTF. CDR3 coding DNA: TGCGCCAGCAGCTCGAGAGGGAGGAACTATGGCTACACCTTC.

Only one count was recorded for this clone. The chain uses TRBV7-3 and TRBJ2-7, with D possibly being TRBD1 (5 bases). Per germline, CDR1 SGHTA and CDR2 FQGTGA. Trimming removed 5 bases from V and 5 bases from J, with 16 bases in between. The CDR3 has 14 residues. The CDR3 nucleotides read TGTGCCAGCAGCCCTTGGCAGGGATCCAACGAGCAGTACTTC. Protein sequence: CASSPWQGSNEQYF.

The chain links TRBV7-8 to TRBJ1-4; 12 nucleotides agree with TRBD1. Germline V CDR1 and CDR2: SGHVS, FQNEAQ. The trim removed 6 bases at V and 2 bases at J, leaving 4 bases unmatched. The CDR3 loop spans 16 amino acids. CDR3 DNA sequence: TGTGCCAGCAGGGGACAGGGGGCTGTGACTAATGAAAAACTGTTTTTT. Its translation is CASRGQGAVTNEKLFF.

This clone was seen a handful of times. The chain's CDR3 is CASSIRGPSSYEQYF. The CDR3 DNA follows: TGTGCCAGTAGTATCAGGGGCCCCAGCTCCTACGAGCAGTACTTC. J is TRBJ2-7 and V is TRBV19; TRBD1 is a possible D gene (6 bases). Germline-derived CDR1 and CDR2 are LNHDA and SQIVND (reference sequence). This CDR3 is built from 15 residues. V lost 3 bases and J lost 0, with 12 bases in between.

As DNA, the CDR3 is TGTGCCAGCAGAACGACACCAAGGCCCTCATCACCCCTCCACTTT. Its protein product is CASRTTPRPSSPLHF. The chain has TRBV6-5 and TRBJ1-6; no definite D call. The CDR3 runs to 15 residues. V was shortened by 6 bases and J by 10 bases, with 19 bases between the two germline ends. Germline V lookup: CDR1 MNHEY, CDR2 SVGAGI.

The V call is TRBV9, the J call TRBJ2-3; 10 bases fit TRBD1. With V trimmed by 4 bases and J by 3 bases, 2 bases remained unmatched. Germline lookup yields CDR1 SGDLS and CDR2 YYNGEE. The CDR3 is 14 amino acids. Here the CDR3 DNA reads TGTGCCAGCAGCCGACAGGGGGCGACAGATACGCAGTATTTT. This encodes CASSRQGATDTQYF.

V is TRBV6-1 and J is TRBJ1-2; TRBD1 matches at 9 bases. This CDR3 contains 14 residues. Trimming removed 2 bases from V and 8 bases from J; junction bases left unmatched: 6. CDR1 is MNHNS and CDR2 is SASEGT in the germline V gene. The CDR3 is CASSETQGADGYTF. Written as DNA, the CDR3 is TGTGCCAGCAGTGAAACACAGGGGGCCGACGGCTACACCTTC.

The CDR3 coding sequence is TGTGCCAGCAGTGAAAGAGGAAGGGAGATGGCTTTCTTT. It codes for CASSERGREMAFF. J is TRBJ1-1 and V is TRBV6-1; no clear D. CDR1 is MNHNS and CDR2 is SASEGT in the germline V gene. V dropped 2 bases and J dropped 11 bases, with 15 bases sitting between them. The CDR3 is 13 amino acids.

The V gene is TRBV5-4, the J gene TRBJ1-4, with a weak D call TRBD1 (6 bases). This CDR3 has 15 residues. The V gene lost 3 bases and the J gene lost 3 bases, with 12 bases spanning the gap. Germline CDR1 and CDR2: SGHNT and YYREEE (reference sequence). CDR3 DNA: TGTGCCAGCAGCTCCCAAGCAGGGGCTAATGAAAAACTGTTTTTT. Amino acids: CASSSQAGANEKLFF.

This sequence joins TRBV15 and TRBJ1-2, with D tentatively TRBD1 (6 bases). Germline assignment: CDR1 LNHNV and CDR2 YYDKDF (reference sequence). Between the trimmed V and J ends, which lost 3 bases and 2 bases, there was a span of 19 bases. This CDR3 spans 17 amino acids. CDR3 in DNA: TGTGCCACCAGCAGGGAAACCCTCGACAGGCCCAACTATGGCTACACCTTC. It codes for CATSRETLDRPNYGYTF.